This is a list of T cell receptor beta chains from one sample in a study of blood T cell repertoires in COVID-19. Measured with immunoSEQ multiplex PCR; TCRdb has only the in-frame clones, and not every one. The sample carries about 280,000 clones, approximately 88% recorded once. The source material was peripheral blood. These receptors all stem from a man between 18 and 35 years old with active or convalescent COVID-19. The CDR3 runs from the conserved cysteine through the conserved F or W. The D gene is left open where the match is weak. Size tells how often a clone was seen (once, few, many) or the class of an expanded clone, and some rows leave it out.

d_call,clone_size,j_call,v_call,cdr3_aa,cdr3_nt
.,.,TRBJ2-5,TRBV6-5,CASSYQFQETQYF,TGTGCCAGCAGTTATCAGTTCCAAGAGACCCAGTACTTC
TRBD2,.,TRBJ2-2,TRBV6-2/TRBV6-3,CASSRTSAPGELFF,TGTGCCAGCAGTAGAACTAGCGCCCCCGGGGAGCTGTTTTTT
TRBD1,.,TRBJ2-7,TRBV29-1,CSVEGTGSEQYF,TGCAGCGTTGAAGGGACAGGTAGCGAGCAGTACTTC
.,.,TRBJ1-1,TRBV12-3/TRBV12-4,CAGGPGLNTEAFF,TGTGCCGGAGGGCCAGGGTTGAACACTGAAGCTTTCTTT
.,.,TRBJ1-5,TRBV19,CASSSLQNQPQHF,TGTGCCAGTAGTTCCCTGCAGAATCAGCCCCAGCATTTT
.,.,TRBJ1-1,TRBV5-1,CASSYTGTLNTEAFF,TGCGCCAGCAGCTACACCGGGACTTTGAACACTGAAGCTTTCTTT
.,.,TRBJ1-1,TRBV2,CASSEEGGAVTEAFF,TGTGCCAGCAGTGAAGAGGGGGGGGCGGTCACTGAAGCTTTCTTT
.,once,TRBJ1-1,TRBV5-1,CASTQNQVPNTEAFF,TGCGCCAGCACACAAAACCAGGTCCCGAACACTGAAGCTTTCTTT
.,.,TRBJ1-2,TRBV6-5,CASSYSIEGSYGYTF,TGTGCCAGCAGTTACTCAATTGAGGGCAGCTATGGCTACACCTTC
TRBD1,.,TRBJ1-4,TRBV9,CASSSTGYSEKLFF,TGTGCCAGCAGCTCGACAGGGTACAGTGAAAAACTGTTTTTT
TRBD1,once,TRBJ1-1,TRBV2,CASSSGTGRHEAFF,TGTGCCAGCAGTTCCGGGACAGGGAGGCATGAAGCTTTCTTT
.,.,TRBJ1-5,TRBV7-8,CASSSRDKMGDSNQPQHF,TGTGCCAGCAGCTCGAGGGACAAAATGGGGGATAGCAATCAGCCCCAGCATTTT
.,.,TRBJ2-1,TRBV7-2,CASSLFDYGYNEQFF,TGTGCCAGCAGCTTATTTGACTACGGATACAATGAGCAGTTCTTC
TRBD2,.,TRBJ2-1,TRBV27,CASTLAGGSYNEQFF,TGTGCCAGCACACTAGCGGGGGGTTCCTACAATGAGCAGTTCTTC
.,.,TRBJ2-1,TRBV3-1/TRBV3-2,CASSRDSHNEQFF,TGTGCCAGCAGCCGGGACTCCCACAATGAGCAGTTCTTC
.,.,TRBJ1-6,TRBV27,CASSRGYNSPLHF,TGTGCCAGCAGCCGCGGGTATAATTCACCCCTCCACTTT
.,.,TRBJ2-2,TRBV10-3,CAIRPTEGRWASTGELFF,TGTGCCATCAGACCGACGGAGGGGAGATGGGCGAGCACCGGGGAGCTGTTTTTT
TRBD1,.,TRBJ2-2,TRBV11-2,CASSLGYMDRVSNTGELFF,TGTGCCAGCAGCTTAGGATATATGGACAGGGTTTCGAACACCGGGGAGCTGTTTTTT
.,.,TRBJ1-5,TRBV5-4,CASSLGGRGRDQPQHF,TGTGCCAGCAGCTTGGGAGGCAGGGGACGGGATCAGCCCCAGCATTTT
TRBD1,.,TRBJ1-2,TRBV6-2/TRBV6-3,CASSYAGGGYTF,TGTGCCAGCAGTTACGCAGGGGGCGGCTACACCTTC
.,once,TRBJ2-5,TRBV6-6,CASSYRTAQETQYF,TGTGCCAGCAGTTACCGGACAGCTCAAGAGACCCAGTACTTC
TRBD1,.,TRBJ2-3,TRBV5-1,CASSYDRGWGDTQYF,TGCGCCAGCAGCTATGACAGGGGGTGGGGAGATACGCAGTATTTT
.,.,TRBJ1-2,TRBV6-6,CASIGGVLFSNYGYTF,TGTGCCAGCATCGGAGGGGTCCTCTTCTCTAACTATGGCTACACCTTC
TRBD1,.,TRBJ1-3,TRBV5-6,CASSSGTGYSGNTIYF,TGTGCCAGCAGCTCTGGGACAGGCTACTCTGGAAACACCATATATTTT
.,.,TRBJ2-5,TRBV11-2,CASSPRRVQETQYF,TGTGCCAGCAGCCCGCGGAGGGTCCAAGAGACCCAGTACTTC
.,.,TRBJ1-5,TRBV12-3/TRBV12-4,CASRGETGQPQHF,TGTGCCAGCAGGGGAGAGACGGGACAGCCCCAGCATTTT
.,.,TRBJ2-2,TRBV5-6,CASSPAGATGELFF,TGTGCCAGCAGCCCGGCGGGGGCCACCGGGGAGCTGTTTTTT
TRBD2,.,TRBJ2-1,TRBV29-1,CSVFLAGAYGTSTNEQFF,TGCAGCGTTTTTCTAGCGGGGGCCTACGGAACGTCTACGAATGAGCAGTTCTTC